The 15 T cell receptor beta chains reported below all come from one sample, sequenced in a study of metastatic and nonmetastatic thyroid tumors (dated by TCRdb to the early 2020s). The library was obtained by PCR. Sequenced using an Illumina HiSeq 4000. TCRdb cleaned the public reads at Q25 with fastp, built clones with MiXCR and kept in-frame beta chains. This sample is represented by about 24,000 clones; more than 15% of them were singletons. The ten largest clonotypes hold 2.5% to 3% of the sample. No patient had received any treatment before thyroid surgery. Sequenced: adjacent normal tissue. These receptors all stem from a male donor with papillary thyroid cancer or a benign thyroid nodule (not recorded which). Some clones in this sample may be carry-over from other donors' samples.

CDR3 in DNA: TGCGCCAGCAGCTCCAGACAGGGGATATCGGTCGTGCGTATCTATGAGCAGTTCTTC. Residues: CASSSRQGISVVRIYEQFF. The chain carries TRBV5-1 and TRBJ2-1; 8 positions match TRBD1. J lost 8 bases, V lost 3 bases, and 22 bases had no gene match. CDR1 is SGHRS, CDR2 YFSETQ, per germline. This CDR3 contains 19 residues.

This clone has a count of ten or more. The V call is TRBV20-1, the J call TRBJ2-5; D may correspond to TRBD1 or TRBD2 (5 bases each). This CDR3 contains 14 residues. Germline assignment: CDR1 DFQATT and CDR2 SNEGSKA (reference sequence). V lost 5 bases and J 2 bases, leaving 15 bases between the germline ends. CDR3 sequence (DNA): TGCAGTGCTTCCTCGGGACCAAAGCAAGAGACCCAGTACTTC. Translated: CSASSGPKQETQYF.

This clone has just a few counts. This chain connects TRBV11-3 to TRBJ2-7; 7 bases line up with TRBD2. V shed 0 bases, J shed 3 bases, and the junction held 2 bases outside the gene matches. Looked up from germline, CDR1 is SGHNT and CDR2 is YENEEA. The CDR3 runs 14 residues. Here the CDR3 DNA reads TGTGCCAGCAGCTTAGAGGGGGGGTACTACGAGCAGTACTTC. This encodes CASSLEGGYYEQYF.

Notes on this clone: Given the absence of the conserved phenylalanine or tryptophan at the CDR3 end, a read error is likely. This rearrangement joins TRBV9 to TRBJ1-1; D gene uncertain. The CDR3 loop spans 16 amino acids. Germline CDR1 reads SGDLS; CDR2 reads YYNGEE. V was trimmed by 2 bases and J by 1 base, leaving 15 bases between them. CDR3 sequence: CASSVPVQSRNTEAFL. CDR3 DNA sequence: TGTGCCAGCAGCGTGCCGGTACAGTCCAGGAACACTGAAGCTTTCCTT.

Only a few counts were recorded for this clone. The chain is built from TRBV6-1 and TRBJ2-7; TRBD2 matches at 8 bases. J lost 7 bases, V lost 8 bases, and 7 bases had no gene match. This CDR3 region has 12 residues. Looked up from germline, CDR1 is MNHNS and CDR2 is SASEGT. The CDR3 DNA reads TGTGCCAGCGCGACTAGCGTGGGGGAGCAGTACGTC. This gives the protein CASATSVGEQYV.

In this sample, this clone is medium-sized. The chain links TRBV6-2 or TRBV6-3 to TRBJ2-7; weak D call: TRBD2 (5 bases). The V end lost 8 bases, the J end lost 4 bases, and 15 bases lay between the germline ends. Germline V lookup: CDR1 MNHEY, CDR2 SVGEGT. The CDR3 has 13 residues. CDR3 sequence reads: CASANGLNYEQYV. CDR3 DNA: TGTGCCAGCGCCAATGGACTTAATTACGAGCAGTACGTC.

In its sample, this clone was seen many times. This sequence may be a read error, since a much larger clone differs from it by one base. The sample carries other DNA sequences with the same CDR3. The chain employs TRBV10-3 and TRBJ2-5; 8 bases align to TRBD1. This CDR3 has 14 residues. Germline V gene data show CDR1 as ENHRY and CDR2 as SYGVKD. Written as DNA, the CDR3 is TGTGCCATCAGTTCTGCGACAGGGGAAGAGGCCCAGTACTTC. Amino acid sequence: CAISSATGEEAQYF.

This clone was recorded at least ten times. The chain employs TRBV20-1 and TRBJ2-7; 7 positions match TRBD2. V gave up 4 bases and J gave up 2 bases; unmatched junction bases: 5. This CDR3 contains 13 residues. Germline assignment: CDR1 DFQATT and CDR2 SNEGSKA (reference sequence). Here the CDR3 DNA reads TGCAGTGCTACCGGGACTAAGACCTACGAGCAGTACGTC. Encoded protein: CSATGTKTYEQYV.

This clone came up many times. The chain couples TRBV11-2 to TRBJ1-1; 7 bases are a match to TRBD1. V was pared by 5 bases and J by 6 bases, with 3 bases of the junction left unmatched. This CDR3 has 12 residues. Germline V gene lookup returns CDR1 SGHAT and CDR2 FQNNGV. CDR3 region: CASSDREPEAFF. Written as DNA, the CDR3 is TGTGCCAGCAGCGACAGGGAGCCTGAAGCTTTCTTT.

By share of the sample, this clone is medium-sized. This rearrangement joins TRBV27 to TRBJ2-4; 8 nucleotides agree with TRBD1. The CDR3 consists of 15 residues. CDR1 is MNHEY and CDR2 is SMNVEV in the germline V gene (reference sequence). Trimming at V came to 0 bases and at J to 7 bases, leaving 5 bases not matched to a gene. The chain's CDR3 is CASSLSPTGVNIQYF. Written as DNA, the CDR3 is TGTGCCAGCAGTTTATCCCCGACAGGGGTCAACATTCAGTACTTC.

The V and J genes are TRBV6-2 or TRBV6-3 and TRBJ2-7; the D gene is possibly TRBD2 (5 bases). From germline, CDR1 is MNHEY and CDR2 SVGEGT. V lost 6 bases and J lost 6, with 21 bases in between. CDR3 length equals 15 residues. The CDR3 region is CASSPGRGTYAEQYF. In DNA, the CDR3 is TGTGCCAGCAGCCCGGGCCGGGGAACCTACGCCGAGCAGTACTTC.

This clone was counted many times. The genes are TRBV20-1 and TRBJ1-1; the D is unclear. Germline assignment: CDR1 DFQATT and CDR2 SNEGSKA (reference sequence). CDR3 length: 13 residues. The V gene lost 4 bases and the J gene lost 4 bases, with 13 bases spanning the gap. As DNA, the CDR3 is TGCAGTGCTATACGCGGTCCCGGCACTGAAGCTTTCTTT. Protein sequence: CSAIRGPGTEAFF.

This clone was counted many times. The rearrangement joins TRBV7-2 to TRBJ1-5, with D possibly being TRBD1 (5 bases). V was shortened by 3 bases and J by 6 bases, with 6 bases between the two germline ends. Looked up from germline, CDR1 is SGHTA and CDR2 is FQGNSA. The CDR3 totals 12 residues. CDR3 sequence reads: CASSLRGQPQHF. The CDR3 region has the DNA TGTGCCAGCAGCTTGAGGGGTCAGCCCCAGCATTTT.

This clone was seen only once. At one end the junction does not follow the germline gene, possibly because of a read error. The CDR3 region is CASSRGQNYEQYF. CDR3 bases: TGTGCTAGCAGCCGGGGACAGAACTACGAGCAGTACTTC. The chain combines TRBV7-7 with TRBJ2-7; 7 bases align to TRBD1. Germline CDR1 reads SSHAT; CDR2 reads FNYEAQ (reference sequence). The CDR3 has 13 residues. Full variable domain (outside the CDR3, taken from reference TRBV7-7 and TRBJ2-7): GAGVSQSPRYKVTKRGQDVTLRCDPISSHATLYWYQQALGQGPEFLTYFNYEAQPDKSGLPSDRFSAERPEGSISTLTIQRTEQRDSAMYRCASSRGQNYEQYFGPGTRLTVT.

This clone showed up many times. The chain employs TRBV20-1 and TRBJ1-4, with 9 bases identical to TRBD1. Unmatched junction bases numbered 6, after V lost 6 bases and J lost 4 bases. The CDR3 contains 14 residues. Germline lookup yields CDR1 DFQATT and CDR2 SNEGSKA (reference sequence). The CDR3 DNA reads as TGCAGTGCCCACAGGGGGCGAAGTAATGAAAAACTGTTTTTT. Translation: CSAHRGRSNEKLFF.